This is a list of T cell receptor beta chains from one sample in a study of CD8+ T cells in alopecia areata. TCRdb's copy holds only in-frame clones and misses some; the assay was immunoSEQ multiplex PCR. The sample contains 250,000 to 350,000 clones, 60% of which appear only once. This material consisted of CD4+ T cells sorted from blood, taken at roughly week 53, from a patient treated with tofacitinib. These receptors were obtained from a human donor with alopecia areata. Each CDR3 is given with its conserved first and last residue. A D gene is named only where the DNA matches it firmly. Only part of the rows carry a size: once, few, many, or a class if the clone is expanded.

j_call v_call d_call clone_size cdr3_aa cdr3_nt
TRBJ2-5 TRBV5-1 - few CASSLEAPGETQYF TGCGCCAGCAGCTTGGAGGCCCCTGGAGAGACCCAGTACTTC
TRBJ1-6 TRBV30 - - CAWTLPRGFMLDSPLHF TGTGCCTGGACCCTCCCTCGGGGTTTCATGTTGGATTCACCCCTCCACTTT
TRBJ1-1 TRBV30 - - CAWSVQENGEAFF TGTGCCTGGAGTGTACAAGAGAACGGAGAAGCTTTCTTT
TRBJ2-3 TRBV11-2 - - CASSLGSHTTDTQYF TGTGCCAGCAGCTTAGGGTCGCATACCACAGATACGCAGTATTTT
TRBJ1-2 TRBV6-5 - - CASSPRGSGYTF TGTGCCAGCAGTCCCAGGGGATCTGGCTACACCTTC
TRBJ1-2 TRBV5-1 - - CASSLPGAQAYGYTF TGCGCCAGCAGCTTGCCTGGGGCACAGGCCTATGGCTACACCTTC
TRBJ2-1 TRBV5-4 TRBD1 - CASSQRGRGWNEQFF TGTGCCAGCAGTCAGAGGGGGCGCGGCTGGAATGAGCAGTTCTTC
TRBJ2-5 TRBV7-2 - - CASSLKGSETQYF TGTGCCAGCAGCCTTAAGGGCTCGGAGACCCAGTACTTC
TRBJ2-7 TRBV20-1 - - CSARLTREQYF TGCAGTGCTAGACTGACTCGCGAGCAGTACTTC
TRBJ2-2 TRBV7-2 - - CASSQTTRSGELFF TGTGCCAGCAGCCAGACCACCAGGTCCGGGGAGCTGTTTTTT
TRBJ2-5 TRBV19 - - CASRQQGARETQYF TGTGCCAGTAGGCAACAGGGTGCCAGGGAGACCCAGTACTTC
TRBJ1-1 TRBV5-1 TRBD1 - CASSLKGQGASEAFF TGCGCCAGCAGCTTGAAGGGACAGGGGGCCTCTGAAGCTTTCTTT
TRBJ2-7 TRBV6-5 - few CASSSTVYEQYF TGTGCCAGCAGTTCAACGGTCTACGAGCAGTACTTC
TRBJ1-2 TRBV19 TRBD1 - CASRDRGHHGYTF TGTGCCAGTCGGGACAGGGGGCATCATGGCTACACCTTC
TRBJ1-1 TRBV19 TRBD1 few CASGGTGLGNTEAFF TGTGCCAGTGGGGGGACAGGGCTCGGGAACACTGAAGCTTTCTTT
TRBJ2-5 TRBV6-6 - - CASSYKPETQYF TGTGCCAGCAGTTACAAACCGGAGACCCAGTACTTC
TRBJ1-2 TRBV6-6 - - CASISNYGYTF TGTGCCAGCATATCGAACTATGGCTACACCTTC
TRBJ1-6 TRBV6-1 - - CASSARWVKGLGSYNSPLHF TGTGCCAGCAGTGCCCGTTGGGTTAAGGGTTTGGGATCCTATAATTCACCCCTCCACTTT
TRBJ2-7 TRBV10-2 - - CASTGQGKGVVNF TGCGCCAGCACTGGTCAGGGGAAAGGAGTGGTGAACTTC
TRBJ2-5 TRBV4-2 TRBD1 - CASSQDGVPQGVQETQYF TGTGCCAGCAGCCAAGATGGCGTCCCGCAGGGGGTACAAGAGACCCAGTACTTC
TRBJ2-7 TRBV20-1 - few CSARPQDEQYF TGCAGTGCTAGACCCCAGGACGAGCAGTACTTC
TRBJ2-5 TRBV29-1 - - CSGQGYQETQYF TGCAGCGGCCAGGGGTACCAAGAGACCCAGTACTTC
TRBJ1-5 TRBV7-2 TRBD1 few CASSEAGGAGQPQHF TGTGCCAGCAGTGAGGCAGGGGGCGCAGGACAGCCCCAGCATTTT
TRBJ2-6 TRBV5-1 - - CASSLSGFGANVLTF TGCGCCAGCAGCTTGAGTGGATTTGGGGCCAACGTCCTGACTTTC
TRBJ2-7 TRBV20-1 TRBD1 - CSARGRTEQYF TGCAGTGCCAGGGGGCGGACCGAGCAGTACTTC
TRBJ1-5 TRBV29-1 - - CSGGDSNQPQHF TGCAGCGGCGGTGATAGCAATCAGCCCCAGCATTTT
TRBJ1-4 TRBV9 - - CASSVGLATNEKLFF TGTGCCAGCAGCGTAGGGCTTGCAACTAATGAAAAACTGTTTTTT
TRBJ2-2 TRBV30 - few CAWSPGWRANTGELFF TGTGCCTGGAGCCCAGGATGGAGAGCGAACACCGGGGAGCTGTTTTTT
TRBJ1-2 TRBV5-6 - - CASSLVGRLSNYGYTF TGTGCCAGCAGCTTGGTGGGGCGCTTGTCTAACTATGGCTACACCTTC
TRBJ2-7 TRBV7-9 - - CASSLAIEAYF TGTGCCAGCAGCTTAGCAATAGAGGCTTACTTC
TRBJ2-5 TRBV10-3 - - CAISESRRGGETQYF TGTGCCATCAGTGAGTCTCGCAGGGGTGGAGAGACCCAGTACTTC
TRBJ2-3 TRBV29-1 TRBD1 - CSALTGSPDTQYF TGCAGCGCTTTGACAGGGTCCCCAGATACGCAGTATTTT
TRBJ1-2 TRBV5-1 TRBD1 few CASSLDLDRGGYTF TGCGCCAGCAGCTTGGATCTTGACAGGGGTGGCTACACCTTC
TRBJ2-5 TRBV29-1 TRBD1 - CSVVGTGRETQYF TGCAGCGTCGTCGGGACAGGGAGAGAGACCCAGTACTTC
TRBJ2-7 TRBV2 - - CASRGNLRNYEQYF TGTGCCAGCAGGGGAAACCTTCGAAACTACGAGCAGTACTTC
TRBJ1-1 TRBV29-1 - few CSVEEGTEAFF TGCAGCGTTGAAGAGGGTACTGAAGCTTTCTTT
TRBJ1-6 TRBV30 TRBD1 - CAWSAGQSNSPLHF TGTGCCTGGAGTGCGGGACAGAGTAATTCACCCCTCCACTTT
TRBJ2-2 TRBV7-9 - many CASSLVGRVTGELFF TGTGCCAGCAGCTTAGTTGGCCGGGTCACCGGGGAGCTGTTTTTT
TRBJ1-1 TRBV4-1 TRBD1 - CASSQAPGQGNTEAFF TGCGCCAGCAGCCAGGCTCCGGGACAGGGGAACACTGAAGCTTTCTTT
TRBJ2-7 TRBV23-1 TRBD1 - CASSQRDRRIYEQYF TGCGCCAGCAGTCAGCGGGACAGGCGGATCTACGAGCAGTACTTC
TRBJ2-7 TRBV30 - once CAWGLTGSSYEQYF TGTGCCTGGGGCTTGACAGGAAGCTCCTACGAGCAGTACTTC